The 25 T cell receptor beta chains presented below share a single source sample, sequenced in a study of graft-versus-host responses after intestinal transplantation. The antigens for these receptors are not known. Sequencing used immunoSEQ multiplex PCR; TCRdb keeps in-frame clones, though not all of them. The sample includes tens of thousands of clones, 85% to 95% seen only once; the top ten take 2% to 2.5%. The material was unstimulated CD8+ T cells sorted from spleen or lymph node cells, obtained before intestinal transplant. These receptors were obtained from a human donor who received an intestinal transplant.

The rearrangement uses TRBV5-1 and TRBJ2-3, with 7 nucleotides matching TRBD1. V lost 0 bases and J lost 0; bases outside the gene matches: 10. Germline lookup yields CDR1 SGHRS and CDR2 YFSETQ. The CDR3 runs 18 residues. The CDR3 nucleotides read TGCGCCAGCAGCTTGGGGGTATCGGGACAGTTAAGCACAGATACGCAGTATTTT. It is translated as CASSLGVSGQLSTDTQYF.

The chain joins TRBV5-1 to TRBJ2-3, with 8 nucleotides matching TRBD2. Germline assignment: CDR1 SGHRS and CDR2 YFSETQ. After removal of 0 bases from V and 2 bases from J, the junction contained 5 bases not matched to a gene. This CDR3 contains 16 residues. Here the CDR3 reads CASSLERGPPTDTQYF. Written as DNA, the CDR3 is TGCGCCAGCAGCTTGGAGCGGGGGCCCCCCACAGATACGCAGTATTTT.

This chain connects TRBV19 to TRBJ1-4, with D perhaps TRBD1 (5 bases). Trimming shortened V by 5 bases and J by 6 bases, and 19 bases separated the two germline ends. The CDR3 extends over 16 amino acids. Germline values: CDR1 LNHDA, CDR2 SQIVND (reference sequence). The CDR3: CASSDRYPEADEKLFF. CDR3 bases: TGTGCCAGTAGTGACAGATATCCCGAGGCCGATGAAAAACTGTTTTTT.

The CDR3 DNA follows: TGTGCCAGCAGTCCACAAGAGACCCAGTACTTC. This gives the protein CASSPQETQYF. This rearrangement joins TRBV7-2 to TRBJ2-5; D ambiguous. V lost 6 bases and J 2 bases, leaving 4 bases between the germline ends. The germline V gene has CDR1 SGHTA and CDR2 FQGNSA. The CDR3 runs 11 residues.

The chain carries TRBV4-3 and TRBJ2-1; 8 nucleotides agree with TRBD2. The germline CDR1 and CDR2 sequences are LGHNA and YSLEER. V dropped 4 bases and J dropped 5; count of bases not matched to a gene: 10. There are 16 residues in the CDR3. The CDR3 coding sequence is TGCGCCAGCAGCCCCCTCGCCGGGACTAGAAACAATGAGCAGTTCTTC. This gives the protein CASSPLAGTRNNEQFF.

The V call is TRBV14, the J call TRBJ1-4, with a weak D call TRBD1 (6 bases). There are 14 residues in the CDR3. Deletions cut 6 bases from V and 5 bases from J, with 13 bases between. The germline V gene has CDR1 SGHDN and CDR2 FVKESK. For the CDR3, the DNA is TGTGCCAGCAGGCGGCAGGGGATGAATGAAAAACTGTTTTTT. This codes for CASRRQGMNEKLFF. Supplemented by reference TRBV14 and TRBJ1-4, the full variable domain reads EAGVTQFPSHSVIEKGQTVTLRCDPISGHDNLYWYRRVMGKEIKFLLHFVKESKQDESGMPNNRFLAERTGGTYSTLKVQPAELEDSGVYFCASRRQGMNEKLFFGSGTQLSVL.

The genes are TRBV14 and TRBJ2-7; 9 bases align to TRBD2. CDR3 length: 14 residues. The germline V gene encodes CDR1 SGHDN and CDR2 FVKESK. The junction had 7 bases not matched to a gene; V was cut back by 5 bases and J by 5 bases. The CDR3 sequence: CASSLGGGADEQYF. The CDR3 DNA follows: TGTGCCAGCAGCTTAGGCGGGGGGGCCGACGAGCAGTACTTC.

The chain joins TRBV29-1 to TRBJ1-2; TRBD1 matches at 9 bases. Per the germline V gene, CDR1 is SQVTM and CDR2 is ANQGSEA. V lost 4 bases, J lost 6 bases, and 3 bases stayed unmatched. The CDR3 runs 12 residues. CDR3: CSVGQGVDGYTF. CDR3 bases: TGCAGCGTTGGACAGGGGGTCGATGGCTACACCTTC.

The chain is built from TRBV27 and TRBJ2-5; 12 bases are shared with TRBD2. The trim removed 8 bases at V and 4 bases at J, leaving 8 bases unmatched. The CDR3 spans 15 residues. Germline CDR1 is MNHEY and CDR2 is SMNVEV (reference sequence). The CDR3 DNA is TGTGCCAGCTCCTCGACTAGCGGGGGAGGAGAGACCCAGTACTTC. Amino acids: CASSSTSGGGETQYF.

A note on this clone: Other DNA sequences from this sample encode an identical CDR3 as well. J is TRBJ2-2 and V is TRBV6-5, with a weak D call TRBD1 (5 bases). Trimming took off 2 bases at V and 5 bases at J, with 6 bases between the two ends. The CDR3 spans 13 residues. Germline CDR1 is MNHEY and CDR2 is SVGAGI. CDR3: CASSYAGTGELFF. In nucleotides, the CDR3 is TGTGCCAGCAGTTACGCAGGGACCGGGGAGCTGTTTTTT.

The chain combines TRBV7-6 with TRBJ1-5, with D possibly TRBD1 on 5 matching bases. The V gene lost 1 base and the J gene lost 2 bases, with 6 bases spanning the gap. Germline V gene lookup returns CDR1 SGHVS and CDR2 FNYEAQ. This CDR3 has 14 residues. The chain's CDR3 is CASSLGGGNQPQHF. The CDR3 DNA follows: TGTGCCAGCAGCTTAGGGGGGGGCAATCAGCCCCAGCATTTT.

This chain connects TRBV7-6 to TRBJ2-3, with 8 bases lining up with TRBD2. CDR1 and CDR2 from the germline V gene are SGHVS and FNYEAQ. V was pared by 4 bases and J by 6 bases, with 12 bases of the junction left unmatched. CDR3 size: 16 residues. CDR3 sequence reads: CASSSLAGMGADTQYF. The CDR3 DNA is TGTGCCAGCAGCTCTTTAGCGGGGATGGGTGCGGATACGCAGTATTTT. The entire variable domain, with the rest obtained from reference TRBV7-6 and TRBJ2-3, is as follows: GAGVSQSPRYKVTKRGQDVALRCDPISGHVSLYWYRQALGQGPEFLTYFNYEAQQDKSGLPNDRFSAERPEGSISTLTIQRTEQRDSAMYRCASSSLAGMGADTQYFGPGTRLTVL.

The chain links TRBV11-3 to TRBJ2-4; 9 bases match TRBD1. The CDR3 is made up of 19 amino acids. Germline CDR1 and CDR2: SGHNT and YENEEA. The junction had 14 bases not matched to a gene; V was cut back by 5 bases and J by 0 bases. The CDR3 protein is CASSLPQGAGPLAKNIQYF. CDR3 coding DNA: TGTGCCAGCAGCCTCCCACAGGGGGCTGGGCCCTTAGCCAAAAACATTCAGTACTTC.

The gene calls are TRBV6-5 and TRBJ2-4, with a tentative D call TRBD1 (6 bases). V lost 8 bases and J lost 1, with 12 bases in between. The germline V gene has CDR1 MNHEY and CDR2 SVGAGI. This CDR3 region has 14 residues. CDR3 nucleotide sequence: TGTGCCAGCTCCCCTACAGGGGCCAAAAACATTCAGTACTTC. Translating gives CASSPTGAKNIQYF.

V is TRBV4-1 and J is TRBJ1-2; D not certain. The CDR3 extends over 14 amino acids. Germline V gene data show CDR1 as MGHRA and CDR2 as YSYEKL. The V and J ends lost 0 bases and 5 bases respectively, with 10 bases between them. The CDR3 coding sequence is TGCGCCAGCAGCCAAGAGTCGGGTGATTATGGCTACACCTTC. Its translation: CASSQESGDYGYTF.

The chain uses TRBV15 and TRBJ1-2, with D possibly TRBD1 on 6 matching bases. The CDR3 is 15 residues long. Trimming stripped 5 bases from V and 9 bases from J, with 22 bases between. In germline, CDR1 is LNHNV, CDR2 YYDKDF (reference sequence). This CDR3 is CATSPYRGGVRSYTF. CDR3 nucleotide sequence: TGTGCCACCAGCCCCTATAGGGGGGGGGTTAGAAGCTACACCTTC.

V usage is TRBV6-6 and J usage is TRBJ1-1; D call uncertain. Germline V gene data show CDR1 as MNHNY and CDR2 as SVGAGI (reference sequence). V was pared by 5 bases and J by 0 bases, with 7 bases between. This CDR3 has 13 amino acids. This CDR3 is CASSPSLNTEAFF. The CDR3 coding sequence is TGTGCCAGCAGTCCCTCTCTGAACACTGAAGCTTTCTTT.

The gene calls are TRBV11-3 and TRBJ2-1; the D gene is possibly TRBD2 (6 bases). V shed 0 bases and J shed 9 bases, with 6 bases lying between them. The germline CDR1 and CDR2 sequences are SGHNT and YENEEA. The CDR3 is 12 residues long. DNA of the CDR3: TGTGCCAGCAGCTTAGAGGGAGGTGAGCAGTTCTTC. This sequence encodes CASSLEGGEQFF.

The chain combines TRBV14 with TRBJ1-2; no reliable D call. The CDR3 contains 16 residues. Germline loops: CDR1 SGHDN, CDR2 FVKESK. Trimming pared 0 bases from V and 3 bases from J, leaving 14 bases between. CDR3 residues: CASSQEGGRRDYGYTF. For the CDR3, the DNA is TGTGCCAGCAGCCAAGAAGGAGGGAGGAGGGACTATGGCTACACCTTC.

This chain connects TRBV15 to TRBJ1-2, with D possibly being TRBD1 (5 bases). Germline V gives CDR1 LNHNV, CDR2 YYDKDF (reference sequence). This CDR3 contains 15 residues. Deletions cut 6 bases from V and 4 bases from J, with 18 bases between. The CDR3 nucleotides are TGTGCCACCAGACCCAAGACGGGGGTGGGCTATGGCTACACCTTC. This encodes CATRPKTGVGYGYTF.

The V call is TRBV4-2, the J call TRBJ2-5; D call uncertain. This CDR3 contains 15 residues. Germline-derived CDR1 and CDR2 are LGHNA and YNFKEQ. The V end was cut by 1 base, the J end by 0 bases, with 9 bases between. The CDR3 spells CASSQGLPNQETQYF. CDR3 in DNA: TGTGCCAGCAGCCAAGGCCTACCCAACCAAGAGACCCAGTACTTC.

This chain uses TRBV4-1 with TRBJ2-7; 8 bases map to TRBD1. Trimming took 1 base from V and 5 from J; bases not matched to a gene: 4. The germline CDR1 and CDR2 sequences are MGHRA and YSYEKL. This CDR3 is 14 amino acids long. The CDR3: CASSQARTGNEQYF. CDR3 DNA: TGCGCCAGCAGCCAAGCCCGGACAGGGAACGAGCAGTACTTC.

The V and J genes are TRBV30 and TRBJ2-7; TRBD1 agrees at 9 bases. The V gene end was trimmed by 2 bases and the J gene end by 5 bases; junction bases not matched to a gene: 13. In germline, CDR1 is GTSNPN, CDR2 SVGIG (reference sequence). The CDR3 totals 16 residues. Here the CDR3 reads CAWSSTGGAVVDEQYF. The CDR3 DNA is TGTGCCTGGAGTTCTACAGGGGGCGCGGTTGTAGACGAGCAGTACTTC.

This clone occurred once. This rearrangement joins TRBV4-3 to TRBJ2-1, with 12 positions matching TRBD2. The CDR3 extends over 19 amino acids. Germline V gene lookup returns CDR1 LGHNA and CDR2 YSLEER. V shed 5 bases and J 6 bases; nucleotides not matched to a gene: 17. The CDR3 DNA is TGCGCCAGCAGCTTAAATGTGCTAGCGGGGGGGCCAATGGTCAATGAGCAGTTCTTC. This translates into CASSLNVLAGGPMVNEQFF.

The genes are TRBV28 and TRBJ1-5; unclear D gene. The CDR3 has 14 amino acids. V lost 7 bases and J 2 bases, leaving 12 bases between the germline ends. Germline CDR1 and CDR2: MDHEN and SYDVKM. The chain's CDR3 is CASTYPEGNQPQHF. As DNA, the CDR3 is TGTGCCAGCACCTACCCGGAGGGCAATCAGCCCCAGCATTTT.